This T cell receptor (beta chain) was captured by sequencing in a study of T cells in Graves' hyperthyroidism and ophthalmopathy. Study background: Peripheral blood collection took place at initial diagnosis, before any treatment.

TCR beta CDR3 sequences were amplified from RNA transcripts. In the first-round RT-PCR of the TCR CDR3, the HTBI primer set was used. TCRdb re-analysed the multiplex PCR reads in MiXCR, keeping a single row per CDR3 protein. The sample shows around 280,000 distinct CDR3 sequences, about an eighth of them seen only once. As regards this clonotype: A clone one base away is much larger, so this may be a read error.

Diagnosis rested on symptoms, serum thyroxine and TRAb, thyroid ultrasound, and orbital computed tomography. It was at first hyperthyroidism diagnosis, before any ophthalmopathy symptoms, that the blood sample was taken. Input material: blood. The origin of this receptor is a woman aged 25 to 39 with Graves' hyperthyroidism that later progressed to Graves' ophthalmopathy.

The CDR3 nucleotides are TGCGCCGGCAGCTTGACGTCTGGGGCCAACGTCCTGACTTTC. Protein: CAGSLTSGANVLTF. The chain recombines TRBV5-1 with TRBJ2-6; D not resolved. This CDR3 has 14 amino acids. Germline values: CDR1 SGHRS, CDR2 YFSETQ.